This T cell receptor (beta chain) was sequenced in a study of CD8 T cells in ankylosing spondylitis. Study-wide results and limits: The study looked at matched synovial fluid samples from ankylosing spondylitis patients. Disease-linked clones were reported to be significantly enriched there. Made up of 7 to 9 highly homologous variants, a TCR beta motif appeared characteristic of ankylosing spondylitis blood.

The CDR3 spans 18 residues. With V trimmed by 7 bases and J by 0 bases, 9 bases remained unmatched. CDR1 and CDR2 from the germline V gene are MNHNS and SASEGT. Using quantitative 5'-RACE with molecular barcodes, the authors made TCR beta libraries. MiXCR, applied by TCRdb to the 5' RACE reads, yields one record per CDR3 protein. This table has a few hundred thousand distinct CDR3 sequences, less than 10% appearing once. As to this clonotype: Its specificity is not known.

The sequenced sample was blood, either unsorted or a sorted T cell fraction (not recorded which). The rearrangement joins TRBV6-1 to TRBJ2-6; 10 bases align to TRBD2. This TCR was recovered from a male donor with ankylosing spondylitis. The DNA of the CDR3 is TGTGCCAGCACGAATTCCTTAGCGGGGGGCTCTGGGGCCAACGTCCTGACTTTC. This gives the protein CASTNSLAGGSGANVLTF.